These T cell receptor beta chains were read from a single sample in a study of Ad26.COV2.S vaccination and SARS-CoV-2 variants. The repertoire was sequenced with immunoSEQ multiplex PCR; TCRdb's copy has only in-frame clones and lacks some. Among about 400,000 clones listed, about 83% were seen once. The sequences come from peripheral blood, collected in a trial of Ad26.COV2.S vaccine versus placebo. These receptors came from a person aged 18-65 years who received the Ad26.COV2.S COVID-19 vaccine or a placebo. The CDR3 runs from the conserved cysteine through the conserved F or W. A D gene is named only where the DNA matches it firmly. Clone size is not always given. Where it is, it says once, few, many or a class for expanded clones.

v_call,d_call,clone_size,j_call,cdr3_length,cdr3_aa,cdr3_nt
TRBV24-1,.,.,TRBJ2-3,16,CATSDQFHGITDTQYF,TGTGCCACCAGTGATCAGTTTCACGGGATCACAGATACGCAGTATTTT
TRBV10-1,TRBD1,once,TRBJ1-5,13,CASSEKGQASSHF,TGCGCCAGCAGTGAGAAGGGACAGGCGTCATCGCATTTT
TRBV5-1,.,.,TRBJ2-7,14,CASSPGRYSYEQYF,TGCGCCAGCAGCCCCGGACGGTACTCCTACGAGCAGTACTTC
TRBV28,TRBD2,.,TRBJ2-2,15,CASSFSRTSNRELFF,TGTGCCAGCAGTTTCTCTCGGACTAGTAACAGGGAGCTGTTTTTT
TRBV29-1,.,.,TRBJ2-7,13,CSVSTGGNYEQYF,TGCAGCGTTTCGACAGGAGGTAACTACGAGCAGTACTTC
TRBV5-1,TRBD1,few,TRBJ2-4,14,CASSLYPGGGLVYF,TGCGCCAGCAGCTTGTACCCAGGGGGCGGTTTAGTATACTTC
TRBV15,.,.,TRBJ2-7,13,CATSSGPSYEQYF,TGTGCCACCAGTAGCGGACCCTCCTACGAGCAGTACTTC
TRBV7-9,.,few,TRBJ1-5,13,CASSPGSNQPQHF,TGTGCCAGCTCCCCCGGCAGCAATCAGCCCCAGCATTTT
TRBV21-1,.,.,TRBJ1-4,15,CASSADQGLREKLFF,TGTGCCAGCAGCGCCGACCAGGGACTGAGAGAAAAACTGTTTTTT
TRBV6-5,.,.,TRBJ2-1,15,CASSYRGIAQIEQFF,TGTGCCAGCAGTTATCGGGGTATCGCCCAAATAGAGCAGTTCTTC
TRBV25-1,TRBD1,.,TRBJ1-5,14,CATSQGDLDQPQHF,TGTGCCACCTCCCAGGGGGATCTAGATCAGCCCCAGCATTTT
TRBV27,TRBD2,.,TRBJ2-5,14,CASSLSGGEETQYF,TGTGCCAGCAGCCTTAGCGGGGGGGAAGAGACCCAGTACTTC
TRBV4-3,.,.,TRBJ2-2,15,CASSLPGPNTGELFF,TGCGCCAGCAGCCTTCCGGGACCAAACACCGGGGAGCTGTTTTTT
TRBV5-4,TRBD2,.,TRBJ2-1,16,CASSQGLAGAYNEQFF,TGTGCCAGCAGTCAAGGACTAGCGGGGGCCTACAATGAGCAGTTCTTC
TRBV4-3,.,.,TRBJ2-2,13,CASSLTRAGELFF,TGCGCCAGCAGCCTCACTAGGGCCGGGGAGCTGTTTTTT
TRBV5-1,.,.,TRBJ1-6,13,CASSSASSSPLHF,TGCGCCAGCAGCTCAGCCTCTAGTTCACCCCTCCACTTT
TRBV5-6,TRBD1,.,TRBJ1-1,16,CASSLFGQGGNTEAFF,TGTGCCAGCAGCTTGTTCGGACAGGGGGGGAACACTGAAGCTTTCTTT
TRBV10-3,.,.,TRBJ2-7,15,CAISESRTTAYEQYF,TGTGCCATCAGTGAGTCTAGGACTACCGCTTACGAGCAGTACTTC
TRBV7-9,.,.,TRBJ2-3,15,CASSPPGVSTDTQYF,TGTGCCAGCAGCCCCCCTGGGGTTAGCACAGATACGCAGTATTTT
TRBV6-4,.,.,TRBJ2-6,16,CASSDVGRSGANVLTF,TGTGCCAGCAGTGACGTTGGACGCTCTGGGGCCAACGTCCTGACTTTC